This entry lists 30 T cell receptor beta chains sequenced from one sample in a study of neoadjuvant nivolumab and ipilimumab in lung cancer. The assay was immunoSEQ multiplex PCR, and TCRdb's table has in-frame clones only and misses some. This sample yields about 18,000 clones, of which roughly 77% are seen a single time; around 7% belongs to the top ten. Source: tumor tissue, taken after neoadjuvant nivolumab, alone or with ipilimumab, at or shortly before surgery. These receptor sequences come from an adult with non-small cell lung cancer.

J is TRBJ1-5 and V is TRBV28; D gene unclear. CDR1 and CDR2 (germline): MDHEN, SYDVKM. The CDR3 length is 11 residues. V lost 2 bases to trimming and J lost 6 bases, with 2 bases between them. CDR3 amino acids: CASSLGQPQHF. The CDR3 nucleotides are TGTGCCAGCAGTTTAGGTCAGCCCCAGCATTTT.

This clone is termed medium-sized (0.01 to 0.1%). The chain recombines TRBV28 with TRBJ2-3; possibly TRBD1 for D (5 bases). CDR3 size: 16 residues. CDR1 and CDR2 from the germline V gene are MDHEN and SYDVKM. The ends were cut back, 2 bases at V and 0 bases at J, with 12 bases in the middle. The CDR3 sequence: CASSLLGRASTDTQYF. As DNA, the CDR3 is TGTGCCAGCAGTTTACTGGGCAGGGCCAGCACAGATACGCAGTATTTT.

This chain joins TRBV28 and TRBJ1-1, with D possibly matching TRBD1 (6 bases). The CDR3 extends over 20 amino acids. Trimming removed 2 bases at V and 0 bases at J, with 25 bases between. CDR1 and CDR2 from the germline V gene are MDHEN and SYDVKM. This CDR3 is CASSLEGLDSSSLMNTEAFF. CDR3 DNA sequence: TGTGCCAGCAGTTTAGAGGGTTTGGACAGCTCCTCCCTGATGAACACTGAAGCTTTCTTT.

The DNA for the CDR3 is TGTGCCTGCGCTAGGGACAGGGGAACCTACGAGCAGTACTTC. Translating it yields CACARDRGTYEQYF. V gene TRBV30 combines with J gene TRBJ2-7; TRBD1 agrees at 10 bases. V gave up 6 bases and J gave up 2 bases; unmatched junction bases: 7. The CDR3 sequence is 14 residues long. The germline gives CDR1 GTSNPN, CDR2 SVGIG (reference sequence).

This clone showed up just once. The genes are TRBV4-2 and TRBJ1-1; D unresolved. This CDR3 has 15 amino acids. V was cut by 2 bases and J by 1 base, with 11 bases left in between. CDR1 is LGHNA and CDR2 is YNFKEQ in the germline V gene. The CDR3 bases are TGTGCCAGCAGCCAACGGGAGGGATCGAACACTGAAGCTTTCTTT. Translating it yields CASSQREGSNTEAFF.

The chain uses TRBV5-1 and TRBJ2-5, with D perhaps TRBD1 (5 bases). The CDR3 consists of 15 residues. Germline V gene data show CDR1 as SGHRS and CDR2 as YFSETQ. The ends were cut back, 4 bases at V and 7 bases at J, with 20 bases in the middle. The CDR3 reads CASSDPAGPGRTQYF. The CDR3 bases are TGCGCCAGCAGCGACCCGGCAGGGCCCGGTAGGACCCAGTACTTC.

V usage is TRBV2 and J usage is TRBJ1-2, with TRBD1 matching 8 bases. Losses at the gene ends were 5 bases for V and 2 bases for J; bases not matched to a gene: 7. This CDR3 is built from 15 residues. Germline values: CDR1 SNHLY, CDR2 FYNNEI. The CDR3 region is CASSKDRAWNYGYTF. The CDR3 DNA is TGTGCCAGCAGTAAGGACAGGGCGTGGAACTATGGCTACACCTTC.

V is TRBV7-9 and J is TRBJ1-3; TRBD1 matches at 7 bases. The CDR3 consists of 16 residues. The V and J ends lost 5 bases and 3 bases, in that order; junction bases with no gene match: 10. CDR1 is SEHNR, CDR2 FQNEAQ, per germline (reference sequence). This CDR3 is CASSPTQGNDGNTIYF. The DNA of the CDR3 is TGTGCCAGCAGCCCCACACAGGGGAACGATGGAAACACCATATATTTT.

There are a few counts of this clone. The chain couples TRBV11-3 to TRBJ2-7, with D possibly matching TRBD1 (6 bases). This CDR3 is 14 amino acids long. Trimming stripped 1 base from V and 7 bases from J, with 14 bases between. Germline CDR1 reads SGHNT; CDR2 reads YENEEA. CDR3 DNA sequence: TGTGCCAGCAGCTTAGGGGTGGACAGCGGAGAGCAGTACTTC. Translation: CASSLGVDSGEQYF.

The chain employs TRBV9 and TRBJ2-3; D remains ambiguous. V was shortened by 4 bases and J by 3 bases, with 9 bases between the two germline ends. CDR3 length: 13 amino acids. Germline CDR1 SGDLS, CDR2 YYNGEE. The CDR3 DNA sequence: TGTGCCAGCAGCCTACTTGGGACAGATACGCAGTATTTT. It yields the protein CASSLLGTDTQYF.

The V call is TRBV7-9, the J call TRBJ2-7, with 8 bases matching TRBD2. V trimming: 3 bases; J trimming: 0 bases; junction bases outside the gene matches: 4. The germline V gene encodes CDR1 SEHNR and CDR2 FQNEAQ (reference sequence). The CDR3 covers 15 residues. The CDR3 is CASSFSGISSYEQYF. The CDR3 DNA is TGTGCCAGCAGCTTTAGCGGGATAAGCTCCTACGAGCAGTACTTC.

This clone has a handful of counts. V is TRBV7-9 and J is TRBJ1-1; possibly TRBD1 for D (5 bases). In germline, CDR1 is SEHNR, CDR2 FQNEAQ (reference sequence). Between the trimmed V and J ends, which lost 3 bases and 0 bases, there was a span of 8 bases. This CDR3 has 14 amino acids. The CDR3 DNA sequence: TGTGCCAGCAGCTTGGGGGGTGTGAACACTGAAGCTTTCTTT. This sequence encodes CASSLGGVNTEAFF.

The gene calls are TRBV5-1 and TRBJ2-2, with D uncertain. Germline CDR1 reads SGHRS; CDR2 reads YFSETQ. This CDR3 is built from 15 residues. V lost 4 bases and J lost 4, with 14 bases in between. This chain's CDR3 is CASSPKGSTTGELFF. CDR3 nucleotides: TGCGCCAGCAGCCCTAAAGGCTCGACCACCGGGGAGCTGTTTTTT. The complete variable domain, with remaining parts taken from reference TRBV5-1 and TRBJ2-2, reads KAGVTQTPRYLIKTRGQQVTLSCSPISGHRSVSWYQQTPGQGLQFLFEYFSETQRNKGNFPGRFSGRQFSNSRSEMNVSTLELGDSALYLCASSPKGSTTGELFFGEGSRLTVL.

The chain links TRBV9 to TRBJ2-1; 8 bases match TRBD2. This CDR3 is built from 16 residues. Germline CDR1 is SGDLS and CDR2 is YYNGEE. The trim removed 4 bases at V and 0 bases at J, leaving 6 bases unmatched. The DNA of the CDR3 is TGTGCCAGCAGCCTACTAGCGGTGAGCTCCTACAATGAGCAGTTCTTC. Its protein product is CASSLLAVSSYNEQFF.

The V and J genes are TRBV7-2 and TRBJ2-7; possibly TRBD2 for D (6 bases). Germline V gene data show CDR1 as SGHTA and CDR2 as FQGNSA. The V gene lost 0 bases and the J gene lost 0 bases, with 9 bases spanning the gap. The CDR3 length is 15 residues. CDR3 nucleotides: TGTGCCAGCAGCTTAGCCATCGGGAGCTCCTACGAGCAGTACTTC. Translated: CASSLAIGSSYEQYF.

This clone is judged medium-sized. The chain has TRBV28 and TRBJ2-7; 10 bases match TRBD2. Germline loops: CDR1 MDHEN, CDR2 SYDVKM. Unmatched junction bases numbered 11, after V lost 7 bases and J lost 5 bases. This CDR3 is built from 15 residues. The CDR3 region is CASNPLAGEVHEQYF. The DNA for the CDR3 is TGTGCCAGCAATCCCCTAGCGGGAGAAGTCCACGAGCAGTACTTC. Based on the CDR3 plus reference TRBV28 and TRBJ2-7, the full variable domain is DVKVTQSSRYLVKRTGEKVFLECVQDMDHENMFWYRQDPGLGLRLIYFSYDVKMKEKGDIPEGYSVSREKKERFSLILESASTNQTSMYLCASNPLAGEVHEQYFGPGTRLTVT.

The chain recombines TRBV7-3 with TRBJ2-3; TRBD2 might be the D (6 bases). CDR1 is SGHTA, CDR2 FQGTGA, per germline. With 10 bases removed from V and 0 bases from J, the gap between germline ends came to 20 bases. The CDR3 runs to 16 residues. CDR3 nucleotides: TGTGCCACCTCACCAACCCTAGCGCTAAGCACAGATACGCAGTATTTT. It specifies CATSPTLALSTDTQYF.

V and J are TRBV7-9 and TRBJ2-7; possible D gene TRBD2, 5 bases. Deletions cut 5 bases from V and 9 bases from J, with 17 bases between. Germline V gene lookup returns CDR1 SEHNR and CDR2 FQNEAQ (reference sequence). The CDR3 extends over 13 amino acids. The CDR3 here is CASSPTGSQVQYF. The CDR3 coding sequence is TGTGCCAGCAGCCCTACGGGGTCCCAGGTGCAGTACTTC.

The CDR3 sequence is CASSPPVAGEETQYF. DNA for the CDR3: TGTGCCAGCTCACCCCCAGTAGCGGGAGAGGAGACCCAGTACTTC. The V gene is TRBV18, the J gene TRBJ2-5, with TRBD2 matching over 9 bases. Trimming took 3 bases from V and 5 from J; bases not matched to a gene: 7. Germline CDR1 reads KGHSH; CDR2 reads LQKENI. The CDR3 length is 15 residues. Combining the CDR3 with reference TRBV18 and TRBJ2-5 gives the whole variable domain NAGVMQNPRHLVRRRGQEARLRCSPMKGHSHVYWYRQLPEEGLKFMVYLQKENIIDESGMPKERFSAEFPKEGPSILRIQQVVRGDSAAYFCASSPPVAGEETQYFGPGTRLLVL.

This chain joins TRBV6-5 and TRBJ2-2; 8 nucleotides agree with TRBD2. V was pared by 9 bases and J by 1 base, with 4 bases of the junction left unmatched. The CDR3 spans 14 residues. Germline loops: CDR1 MNHEY, CDR2 SVGAGI. In nucleotides, the CDR3 is TGTGCCAGTTTGGGACTAGGGAACACCGGGGAGCTGTTTTTT. This translates into CASLGLGNTGELFF.

This chain connects TRBV15 to TRBJ1-5; the D gene is possibly TRBD1 (6 bases). Germline-derived CDR1 and CDR2 are LNHNV and YYDKDF (reference sequence). V dropped 0 bases and J dropped 5 bases, with 11 bases sitting between them. This CDR3 has 15 amino acids. CDR3 bases: TGTGCCACCAGCAGAGACAGGGGAGGGCATCAGCCCCAGCATTTT. Amino acid sequence: CATSRDRGGHQPQHF. The variable domain in full, with the rest retrieved from reference TRBV15 and TRBJ1-5, is DAMVIQNPRYQVTQFGKPVTLSCSQTLNHNVMYWYQQKSSQAPKLLFHYYDKDFNNEADTPDNFQSRRPNTSFCFLDIRSPGLGDTAMYLCATSRDRGGHQPQHFGDGTRLSIL.

CDR3 residues: CASSLRTSTDTQYF. CDR3 coding DNA: TGTGCCAGCAGTCTGCGGACTAGCACAGATACGCAGTATTTT. The V gene is TRBV2, the J gene TRBJ2-3, with TRBD2 as a possible D gene (5 bases). This CDR3 region has 14 residues. Trimming cost V 5 bases and J 0 bases, with 9 bases left between them. CDR1 is SNHLY and CDR2 is FYNNEI in the germline V gene.

The chain couples TRBV7-9 to TRBJ2-3, with no clear D. CDR3 size: 12 residues. Trimming took off 3 bases at V and 4 bases at J, with 5 bases between the two ends. CDR1 is SEHNR and CDR2 is FQNEAQ in the germline V gene (reference sequence). The CDR3 nucleotides read TGTGCCAGCAGCTTGGATTCAGATACGCAGTATTTT. Translated, it gives CASSLDSDTQYF.

The chain is built from TRBV6-5 and TRBJ1-2; 8 nucleotides match TRBD1. This CDR3 comprises 14 residues. V lost 2 bases and J lost 5; bases outside the gene matches: 4. Germline V gene sequence: CDR1 MNHEY, CDR2 SVGAGI. CDR3 in DNA: TGTGCCAGCAGTTACGGACAGGGCCGATATGGCTACACCTTC. Amino acid sequence: CASSYGQGRYGYTF.

This sequence joins TRBV7-2 and TRBJ2-1, with 8 bases matching TRBD1. V trimming: 2 bases; J trimming: 4 bases; junction bases outside the gene matches: 10. This CDR3 contains 17 residues. CDR1 is SGHTA and CDR2 is FQGNSA in the germline V gene. The CDR3 reads CASSLSPRTGIYNEQFF. The DNA of the CDR3 is TGTGCCAGCAGCTTATCCCCCCGGACAGGGATTTACAATGAGCAGTTCTTC. The full variable domain, rest sourced from reference TRBV7-2 and TRBJ2-1, is GAGVSQSPSNKVTEKGKDVELRCDPISGHTALYWYRQSLGQGLEFLIYFQGNSAPDKSGLPSDRFSAERTGGSVSTLTIQRTQQEDSAVYLCASSLSPRTGIYNEQFFGPGTRLTVL.

This chain connects TRBV15 to TRBJ2-2; D not certain. With 0 bases removed from V and 4 bases from J, the gap between germline ends came to 3 bases. The germline V gene encodes CDR1 LNHNV and CDR2 YYDKDF (reference sequence). The CDR3 spans 13 residues. CDR3 sequence: CATSRDPTGELFF. The CDR3 nucleotides are TGTGCCACCAGCAGAGACCCCACCGGGGAGCTGTTTTTT.

This clone was seen only a few times. The chain combines TRBV10-3 with TRBJ2-7; a possible D gene is TRBD1 (6 bases). Germline CDR1 is ENHRY and CDR2 is SYGVKD. V was shortened by 5 bases and J by 8 bases, with 10 bases between the two germline ends. This CDR3 is built from 11 residues. The CDR3 DNA reads as TGTGCCATCAGTCAGGACAGAAAGCAGTACTTC. This encodes CAISQDRKQYF.

This chain uses TRBV5-1 with TRBJ2-7; possible D gene TRBD2, 7 bases. The germline V gene encodes CDR1 SGHRS and CDR2 YFSETQ. Between the trimmed V and J ends, which lost 4 bases and 5 bases, there was a span of 19 bases. This CDR3 has 15 amino acids. Written as DNA, the CDR3 is TGCGCCAGCAGCCGGATAGGGGGGGCGAGGGACGAGCAGTACTTC. Translating it yields CASSRIGGARDEQYF.

This sequence joins TRBV7-9 and TRBJ2-7; 7 nucleotides align to TRBD1. The CDR3 sequence is 12 residues long. The junction had 3 bases not matched to a gene; V was cut back by 2 bases and J by 8 bases. The germline gives CDR1 SEHNR, CDR2 FQNEAQ (reference sequence). The CDR3 loop reads CASSLPGQKQYF. The DNA of the CDR3 is TGTGCCAGCAGCTTACCGGGACAGAAGCAGTACTTC.

The chain employs TRBV18 and TRBJ1-2, with D uncertain. Germline-derived CDR1 and CDR2 are KGHSH and LQKENI. The V gene lost 0 bases and the J gene lost 4 bases, with 9 bases spanning the gap. CDR3 length equals 14 residues. The CDR3 here is CASSPPGRSYGYTF. The CDR3 DNA reads as TGTGCCAGCTCACCACCGGGCAGAAGCTATGGCTACACCTTC. Combining the CDR3 with reference TRBV18 and TRBJ1-2 gives the whole variable domain NAGVMQNPRHLVRRRGQEARLRCSPMKGHSHVYWYRQLPEEGLKFMVYLQKENIIDESGMPKERFSAEFPKEGPSILRIQQVVRGDSAAYFCASSPPGRSYGYTFGSGTRLTVV.